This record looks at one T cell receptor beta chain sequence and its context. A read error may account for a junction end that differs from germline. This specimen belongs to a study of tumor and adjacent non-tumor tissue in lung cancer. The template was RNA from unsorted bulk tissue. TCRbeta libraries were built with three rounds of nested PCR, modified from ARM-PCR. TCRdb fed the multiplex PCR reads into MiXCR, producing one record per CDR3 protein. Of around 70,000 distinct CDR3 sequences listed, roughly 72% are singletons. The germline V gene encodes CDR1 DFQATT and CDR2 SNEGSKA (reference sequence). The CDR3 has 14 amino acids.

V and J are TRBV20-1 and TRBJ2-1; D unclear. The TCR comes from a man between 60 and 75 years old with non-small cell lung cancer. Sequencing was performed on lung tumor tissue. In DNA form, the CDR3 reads TGCAGTGCCCTGACCTGGATGTCCTACAATGAGCTGTTCTTC. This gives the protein CSALTWMSYNELFF.